The clone carrying this T cell receptor (beta chain) was recorded once. Its antigen is currently unknown. These data originate in a study of cytomegalovirus exposure and HLA in healthy donors. Looking at the study overall: Most genotyped donors, 65% to 85% of about 430, had Caucasian-associated genetic ancestry.

Study-wide results and limits: Overall, approximately 150 TCR beta chains were annotated as cytomegalovirus-associated. Relative to equally common others, HLA-associated TCR beta chains showed greater clonal expansion in a later analysis. V- and J-gene trimming in TCR beta was tied to a missense DCLRE1C variant by an analysis performed later.

The PCR contained 60 Vbeta and 13 Jbeta primers. Clones were read by immunoSEQ multiplex PCR, and TCRdb kept only the in-frame ones, dropping some. The sample lists about 150,000 clones, about 85% occurring once. Germline V lookup: CDR1 MNHEY, CDR2 SVGAGI. The CDR3 loop spans 13 amino acids. V lost 5 bases and J 6 bases, leaving 13 bases between the germline ends. This TCR came from a young woman in good health and CMV-seronegative. The genes are TRBV6-5 and TRBJ1-1, with D unclear. The sequencing input was PBMCs. The CDR3 region is CASSTTKEAEAFF. The CDR3 DNA reads as TGTGCCAGCAGTACCACCAAAGAGGCTGAAGCTTTCTTT.